The 30 T cell receptor beta chains presented below share a single source sample, sequenced in a study of cytomegalovirus exposure and HLA in healthy donors. The primer mix had 60 Vbeta and 13 Jbeta primers. Measured with immunoSEQ multiplex PCR; TCRdb has only the in-frame clones, and not every one. The sample has around 200,000 clones; just over 75% are singletons. Sequencing was carried out using PBMCs. These receptors all stem from a man aged 25 to 40 in good health and CMV-seronegative.

The chain combines TRBV7-9 with TRBJ1-1; D ambiguous. Germline V lookup: CDR1 SEHNR, CDR2 FQNEAQ (reference sequence). This CDR3 region has 15 residues. Trimming removed 2 bases at V and 2 bases at J, with 12 bases between. The CDR3 DNA follows: TGTGCCAGCAGCTTACCCGAGACACCCAACACTGAAGCTTTCTTT. Its protein is CASSLPETPNTEAFF.

This clone was seen more than once but under ten times. The chain couples TRBV2 to TRBJ2-7, with a possible D match to TRBD1 (5 bases). V was pared by 6 bases and J by 2 bases, with 11 bases between. There are 13 residues in the CDR3. The germline V gene has CDR1 SNHLY and CDR2 FYNNEI. The CDR3, as DNA: TGTGCCAGCAGCCCTACAGGAACCTACGAGCAGTACTTC. It codes for CASSPTGTYEQYF.

The gene calls are TRBV5-6 and TRBJ2-2; possible D gene TRBD1, 6 bases. Trimming stripped 1 base from V and 0 bases from J, with 13 bases between. From germline, CDR1 is SGHDT and CDR2 YYEEEE. The CDR3 contains 17 residues. The CDR3 DNA reads as TGTGCCAGCAGCTTGATCCGGTGGGACACGAACACCGGGGAGCTGTTTTTT. Translating gives CASSLIRWDTNTGELFF.

The V and J genes are TRBV28 and TRBJ1-3; D unclear. Per the germline V gene, CDR1 is MDHEN and CDR2 is SYDVKM. This CDR3 spans 15 amino acids. Trimming took off 4 bases at V and 8 bases at J, with 18 bases between the two ends. As DNA, the CDR3 is TGTGCCAGCAGTTCCCCTGGTCGTGGGCGGGACACCATATATTTT. Translating gives CASSSPGRGRDTIYF.

The V and J genes are TRBV1 and TRBJ2-2; TRBD1, as called in the table, went unchecked against the DNA. TRBV1 is given as a pseudogene. The CDR3 contains 19 residues. This chain's CDR3 is CTSSRDPPQGELYTGELFF. As DNA, the CDR3 is TGCACCAGCAGCCGCGATCCCCCCCAGGGGGAGTTGTACACCGGGGAGCTGTTTTTT.

V is TRBV9 and J is TRBJ2-7, with D hard to call. V lost 0 bases and J lost 0, with 7 bases in between. This CDR3 is 14 amino acids long. CDR1 SGDLS and CDR2 YYNGEE come from the germline V gene. In DNA, the CDR3 is TGTGCCAGCAGCGTAGTCCCAGACTCCTACGAGCAGTACTTC. This translates into CASSVVPDSYEQYF.

The gene calls are TRBV2 and TRBJ1-5; 11 bases align to TRBD1. CDR3 length: 15 residues. CDR1 is SNHLY, CDR2 FYNNEI, per germline. Trimming took 6 bases from V and 6 from J; bases not matched to a gene: 7. The CDR3 coding sequence is TGTGCCAGCAGGGCCGGACAGGGGGCATCTCAGCCCCAGCATTTT. It codes for CASRAGQGASQPQHF. Looking up the rest from reference TRBV2 and TRBJ1-5 gives the full variable domain: EPEVTQTPSHQVTQMGQEVILRCVPISNHLYFYWYRQILGQKVEFLVSFYNNEISEKSEIFDDQFSVERPDGSNFTLKIRSTKLEDSAMYFCASRAGQGASQPQHFGDGTRLSIL.

The chain uses TRBV28 and TRBJ1-6, with TRBD1 matching 9 bases. The CDR3 is made up of 18 amino acids. Germline-derived CDR1 and CDR2 are MDHEN and SYDVKM. V dropped 5 bases and J dropped 10; count of bases not matched to a gene: 18. CDR3 in amino acids: CASSGQGIGVLTVSPLHF. Here the CDR3 DNA reads TGTGCCAGCAGTGGACAGGGGATCGGGGTTCTCACCGTATCACCCCTCCACTTT. Complete variable domain (other parts from reference TRBV28 and TRBJ1-6): DVKVTQSSRYLVKRTGEKVFLECVQDMDHENMFWYRQDPGLGLRLIYFSYDVKMKEKGDIPEGYSVSREKKERFSLILESASTNQTSMYLCASSGQGIGVLTVSPLHFGNGTRLTVT.

The V and J genes are TRBV30 and TRBJ1-6; 9 bases are a match to TRBD1. Germline V gives CDR1 GTSNPN, CDR2 SVGIG (reference sequence). Trimming cost V 1 base and J 7 bases; bases outside gene matches: 2. The CDR3 extends over 14 amino acids. The chain's CDR3 is CAWSEGTGNSPLHF. In DNA form, the CDR3 reads TGTGCCTGGAGTGAGGGGACAGGGAATTCACCCCTCCACTTT.

CDR3 sequence reads: CASSQGEESEQFF. The CDR3 nucleotides are TGCGCCAGCAGCCAAGGAGAGGAGTCTGAGCAGTTCTTC. The chain couples TRBV4-1 to TRBJ2-1; D unresolved. Germline V gives CDR1 MGHRA, CDR2 YSYEKL. CDR3 length: 13 residues. With 1 base removed from V and 9 bases from J, the gap between germline ends came to 10 bases.

The chain links TRBV11-2 to TRBJ1-4; the D is unclear. CDR3 length: 12 amino acids. The V gene lost 3 bases and the J gene lost 8 bases, with 7 bases spanning the gap. Germline CDR1 SGHAT, CDR2 FQNNGV. The CDR3 is CASSLGEEKLFF. As DNA, the CDR3 is TGTGCCAGCAGCTTGGGAGAGGAAAAACTGTTTTTT.

V usage is TRBV11-3 and J usage is TRBJ2-5, with 13 positions matching TRBD2. Germline V gene sequence: CDR1 SGHNT, CDR2 YENEEA. CDR3 length equals 17 residues. The junction had 7 bases not matched to a gene; V was cut back by 1 base and J by 5 bases. The CDR3 nucleotides read TGTGCCAGCAGCTTAGGGACTAGCGGGAGAACGCTGGAGACCCAGTACTTC. The encoded protein is CASSLGTSGRTLETQYF.

As to this clone: Other DNA sequences from this sample encode an identical CDR3 as well. The chain uses TRBV28 and TRBJ2-7, with TRBD2 identical over 10 bases. The V gene end was trimmed by 8 bases and the J gene end by 3 bases; junction bases not matched to a gene: 10. The CDR3 has 15 amino acids. Germline loops: CDR1 MDHEN, CDR2 SYDVKM. The CDR3 here is CASGRLLAGIYEQYF. The CDR3 DNA follows: TGTGCCAGCGGCCGCTTACTAGCGGGAATCTACGAGCAGTACTTC.

The genes are TRBV19 and TRBJ1-3; 7 bases line up with TRBD1. CDR1 is LNHDA and CDR2 is SQIVND in the germline V gene (reference sequence). This CDR3 has 16 amino acids. V lost 4 bases, J lost 0 bases, and 6 bases stayed unmatched. CDR3 coding DNA: TGTGCCAGTAGTAGGCCGGGACAGCGCTCTGGAAACACCATATATTTT. Encoded protein: CASSRPGQRSGNTIYF.

The chain carries TRBV7-8 and TRBJ1-5; 10 bases line up with TRBD1. V was pared by 5 bases and J by 2 bases, with 12 bases of the junction left unmatched. The CDR3 has 18 amino acids. Germline assignment: CDR1 SGHVS and CDR2 FQNEAQ. In DNA, the CDR3 is TGTGCCAGCAGCCCACAGGACAGGGGGTACAGTGGCAATCAGCCCCAGCATTTT. This translates into CASSPQDRGYSGNQPQHF. The full variable domain, rest sourced from reference TRBV7-8 and TRBJ1-5, is GAGVSQSPRYKVAKRGQDVALRCDPISGHVSLFWYQQALGQGPEFLTYFQNEAQLDKSGLPSDRFFAERPEGSVSTLKIQRTQQEDSAVYLCASSPQDRGYSGNQPQHFGDGTRLSIL.

This chain joins TRBV27 and TRBJ2-1; tentative D call: TRBD2 (5 bases). Germline-derived CDR1 and CDR2 are MNHEY and SMNVEV (reference sequence). The CDR3 runs to 14 residues. V was cut by 7 bases and J by 4 bases, with 14 bases left in between. Here the CDR3 DNA reads TGTGCCAGCACCGCCGGAGGAGGATACAATGAGCAGTTCTTC. Its translation is CASTAGGGYNEQFF.

V is TRBV29-1 and J is TRBJ2-1; a weak D match, TRBD1 (6 bases). From germline, CDR1 is SQVTM and CDR2 ANQGSEA. Trimming stripped 4 bases from V and 6 bases from J, with 16 bases between. The CDR3 runs to 14 residues. CDR3 sequence (DNA): TGCAGCGTTGGCCAGGGGTACGGTATCAATGAGCAGTTCTTC. This sequence encodes CSVGQGYGINEQFF.

This chain joins TRBV5-6 and TRBJ2-7; 9 bases match TRBD2. Germline lookup yields CDR1 SGHDT and CDR2 YYEEEE. This CDR3 has 12 residues. V lost 4 bases to trimming and J lost 6 bases; unmatched junction nucleotides: 2. CDR3 sequence (DNA): TGTGCCAGCAGCCCGGGACTAGCCGAGCAGTACTTC. It codes for CASSPGLAEQYF. The full variable domain, in which reference TRBV5-6 and TRBJ2-7 provide the parts outside the CDR3, is DAGVTQSPTHLIKTRGQQVTLRCSPKSGHDTVSWYQQALGQGPQFIFQYYEEEERQRGNFPDRFSGHQFPNYSSELNVNALLLGDSALYLCASSPGLAEQYFGPGTRLTVT.

The chain joins TRBV25-1 to TRBJ1-1, with D unresolved. Looked up from germline, CDR1 is MGHDK and CDR2 is SYGVNS. The CDR3 runs to 13 residues. V was trimmed by 6 bases and J by 7 bases, leaving 15 bases between them. CDR3 nucleotides: TGTGCCAGCAGGGACTCCGGGCTTCGTGAAGCTTTCTTT. Translating it yields CASRDSGLREAFF.

This sequence joins TRBV6-1 and TRBJ1-5; D not certain. CDR3 length: 14 amino acids. Germline V gene lookup returns CDR1 MNHNS and CDR2 SASEGT. Deletions cut 3 bases from V and 4 bases from J, with 10 bases between. In DNA, the CDR3 is TGTGCCAGCAGTGACAGGAACCTTAATCAGCCCCAGCATTTT. As protein: CASSDRNLNQPQHF.

This sequence joins TRBV11-1 and TRBJ2-5; no clear D. The germline CDR1 and CDR2 sequences are SGHAT and FQDESV (reference sequence). The CDR3 contains 11 residues. Trimming took 4 bases from V and 5 from J, leaving 5 bases between them. The CDR3 loop reads CASSSRETQYF. CDR3 nucleotide sequence: TGTGCCAGCAGCTCGAGGGAGACCCAGTACTTC.

Note on this clone: Other nucleotide sequences from this sample produce the same CDR3. The chain couples TRBV5-1 to TRBJ1-5; D possibly corresponds to TRBD1 (6 bases). CDR1 and CDR2 (germline): SGHRS, YFSETQ. The CDR3 is made up of 15 amino acids. V lost 0 bases and J lost 4, with 11 bases in between. In nucleotides, the CDR3 is TGCGCCAGCAGCTTGGAAGGGGGATCAAATCAGCCCCAGCATTTT. Its protein is CASSLEGGSNQPQHF.

The rearrangement links TRBV5-1 to TRBJ1-1; TRBD1 aligns across 8 bases. V trimming: 5 bases; J trimming: 1 base; junction bases outside the gene matches: 4. The CDR3 spans 14 residues. In germline, CDR1 is SGHRS, CDR2 YFSETQ. The CDR3 loop is CASSNGQGNTEAFF. The CDR3, as DNA: TGCGCCAGCAGTAATGGACAGGGGAACACTGAAGCTTTCTTT.

CDR3 DNA: TGTGCCAGCAGTCAACTGGTAGGGGCAGGGGAGTTCTTC. The encoded protein is CASSQLVGAGEFF. This sequence joins TRBV27 and TRBJ2-1; D perhaps matches TRBD1 (6 bases). The CDR3 is 13 amino acids. CDR1 and CDR2 (germline): MNHEY, SMNVEV (reference sequence). The germline V and J ends were trimmed by 5 bases and 14 bases, with 19 bases remaining between them.

This clone was observed once. The V and J genes are TRBV28 and TRBJ2-3; TRBD2 matches at 9 bases. Germline V gives CDR1 MDHEN, CDR2 SYDVKM. V lost 2 bases, J lost 5 bases, and 11 bases stayed unmatched. The CDR3 covers 17 residues. Here the CDR3 reads CASSLKILAGRGDTQYF. CDR3 sequence (DNA): TGTGCCAGCAGTTTAAAGATACTAGCGGGTAGGGGAGATACGCAGTATTTT.

This clone was seen only once. This chain links TRBV9 with TRBJ2-1, with D uncertain. The CDR3 contains 15 residues. In germline, CDR1 is SGDLS, CDR2 YYNGEE. Trimming pared 3 bases from V and 0 bases from J, leaving 10 bases between. The CDR3 coding sequence is TGTGCCAGCAGCGGGCCCGAATCCTCCTACAATGAGCAGTTCTTC. It yields the protein CASSGPESSYNEQFF. The full variable domain, its missing parts supplied by reference TRBV9 and TRBJ2-1, is DSGVTQTPKHLITATGQRVTLRCSPRSGDLSVYWYQQSLDQGLQFLIQYYNGEERAKGNILERFSAQQFPDLHSELNLSSLELGDSALYFCASSGPESSYNEQFFGPGTRLTVL.

This chain uses TRBV5-1 with TRBJ1-3; D gene unclear. The germline CDR1 and CDR2 sequences are SGHRS and YFSETQ. Trimming stripped 0 bases from V and 0 bases from J, with 13 bases between. The CDR3 is 17 residues long. CDR3 DNA: TGCGCCAGCAGCTTGGCTGGGCCTCAGTACTCTGGAAACACCATATATTTT. Translated, it gives CASSLAGPQYSGNTIYF.

The chain carries TRBV5-1 and TRBJ2-1; D is uncertain. Trimming cost V 0 bases and J 9 bases, with 13 bases left between them. Germline V gives CDR1 SGHRS, CDR2 YFSETQ. The CDR3 spans 14 residues. The CDR3 loop is CASSLGDPGSEQFF. In DNA, the CDR3 is TGCGCCAGCAGCTTGGGTGACCCAGGTAGTGAGCAGTTCTTC.

The V gene is TRBV18, the J gene TRBJ1-2; tentative D call: TRBD1 (6 bases). V lost 3 bases to trimming and J lost 1 base, with 9 bases between them. The germline gives CDR1 KGHSH, CDR2 LQKENI. The CDR3 has 14 residues. In DNA form, the CDR3 reads TGTGCCAGCTCACCCGGGACACTTAACTATGGCTACACCTTC. As protein: CASSPGTLNYGYTF.

The V call is TRBV28, the J call TRBJ1-2; maybe TRBD1 (6 bases). CDR3 length: 15 amino acids. Germline values: CDR1 MDHEN, CDR2 SYDVKM. Between the trimmed V and J ends, which lost 5 bases and 1 base, there was a span of 14 bases. The CDR3 DNA reads TGTGCCAGCAGTGGGGGGGGCCCTCTTAACTATGGCTACACCTTC. It yields the protein CASSGGGPLNYGYTF.